The next 2 T cell receptor beta chains were all read from a single sample in a study of T-cell reconstitution after alpha-beta-depleted transplantation in children. Preparation of the TCRbeta library used unique molecular identifiers. From the PCR reads, TCRdb called clonotypes with MiXCR, one entry per CDR3 protein. The sample lists 190,000 or so distinct CDR3 sequences, more than 6.5% occurring once. The material sequenced was PBMCs from the stem cell graft donor, taken from the stem cell graft. The receptor set was obtained from a human donor who donated a stem cell graft to a child with Wiskott-Aldrich syndrome.

There are many counts of this clonotype. The rearrangement links TRBV24-1 to TRBJ2-1; D remains unclear. Germline assignment: CDR1 KGHDR and CDR2 SFDVKD. The CDR3 extends over 15 amino acids. Trimming cost V 4 bases and J 4 bases, with 13 bases left between them. The CDR3 region is CATSETGVLYNEQFF. In nucleotides, the CDR3 is TGTGCCACCAGTGAAACCGGAGTCCTTTACAATGAGCAGTTCTTC.

CDR3 DNA: TGTGCCAGCGCCCCCGGACTCTGGACCGAGGCCCAGTACTTC. Translation: CASAPGLWTEAQYF. The chain couples TRBV5-5 to TRBJ2-5; tentative D call: TRBD2 (5 bases). From germline, CDR1 is SGHKS and CDR2 YYEKEE (reference sequence). V shed 7 bases and J shed 9 bases, with 22 bases lying between them. The CDR3 loop spans 14 amino acids.